These 11 T cell receptor beta chains share one sample of origin, sequenced in a study of shared T cell receptors in the human thymus. Measured with immunoSEQ multiplex PCR; TCRdb has only the in-frame clones, and not every one. The data contain hundreds of thousands of clones, roughly 88% of them singletons. A further study also used this sample, focusing on human thymus T cells.

The sample taken for sequencing was thymocytes. Receptor source: a boy less than two years old with a congenital heart defect.

The rearrangement uses TRBV11-3 and TRBJ2-7, with 9 bases identical to TRBD2. Unmatched junction bases numbered 4, after V lost 3 bases and J lost 1 base. CDR1 and CDR2 (germline): SGHNT, YENEEA. The CDR3 length is 15 residues. The CDR3 sequence is CASSFRAGGSYEQYF. CDR3 bases: TGTGCCAGCAGCTTCCGGGCGGGAGGGTCCTACGAGCAGTACTTC.

This chain links TRBV28 with TRBJ2-7, with a possible D match to TRBD1 (5 bases). V lost 4 bases and J lost 6, with 16 bases in between. The CDR3 sequence is 14 residues long. Germline CDR1 MDHEN, CDR2 SYDVKM. CDR3 nucleotides: TGTGCCAGCAGTTCCGGCAGGGTCCGTCCCGAGCAGTACTTC. Protein: CASSSGRVRPEQYF.

The chain carries TRBV7-8 and TRBJ2-7; 14 positions match TRBD2. Looked up from germline, CDR1 is SGHVS and CDR2 is FQNEAQ. The length of the CDR3 is 19 residues. V lost 1 base and J lost 0; bases outside the gene matches: 8. This CDR3 reads CASSLVRGLAGEYSYEQYF. CDR3 bases: TGTGCCAGCAGCTTAGTAAGGGGACTAGCGGGAGAATACTCCTACGAGCAGTACTTC.

The rearrangement joins TRBV7-9 to TRBJ2-3; 13 nucleotides match TRBD2. The J segment lost 8 bases and the V segment lost 4 bases, leaving 6 bases of the junction unmatched. The CDR3 totals 15 residues. Germline CDR1 SEHNR, CDR2 FQNEAQ (reference sequence). The CDR3 DNA follows: TGTGCCAGCAGCTCGGGACTAGCGGGATTAGTTACGCAGTATTTT. Its protein is CASSSGLAGLVTQYF.

The chain is built from TRBV5-8 and TRBJ2-5, with 7 positions matching TRBD1. Germline V lookup: CDR1 SGHTS, CDR2 YDEGEE. The CDR3 is made up of 15 amino acids. V shed 0 bases and J 5 bases; nucleotides not matched to a gene: 7. CDR3 DNA: TGTGCCAGCAGCTTGGCTCGTGGCAGGGGGGAGACCCAGTACTTC. Amino acids: CASSLARGRGETQYF.

This clone has only a few counts. The V gene is TRBV5-4, the J gene TRBJ1-3; tentatively, D is TRBD1 (5 bases). Trimming stripped 2 bases from V and 3 bases from J, with 15 bases between. The germline V gene encodes CDR1 SGHNT and CDR2 YYREEE (reference sequence). CDR3 length: 16 residues. CDR3: CASSLPGRGIGNTIYF. In DNA form, the CDR3 reads TGTGCCAGCAGCTTACCCGGGAGGGGCATTGGAAACACCATATATTTT.

For this clone: A read error may account for a junction end that differs from germline. This chain joins TRBV28 and TRBJ2-7, with no clear D. The germline gives CDR1 MDHEN, CDR2 SYDVKM. This CDR3 spans 13 amino acids. In nucleotides, the CDR3 is TGTGCCAGCAGTTTATCTGGAACTACGAGCAGTTGCTTC. Its translation: CASSLSGTTSSCF.

The V and J genes are TRBV10-3 and TRBJ1-3, with D possibly matching TRBD1 (6 bases). Trimming stripped 4 bases from V and 0 bases from J, with 10 bases between. The CDR3 is 15 amino acids. The germline V gene has CDR1 ENHRY and CDR2 SYGVKD. The CDR3 DNA reads TGTGCCATCAGTGGGACAGCTAACTCTGGAAACACCATATATTTT. It is translated as CAISGTANSGNTIYF.

J is TRBJ2-1 and V is TRBV7-6, with a weak D call TRBD2 (5 bases). The V and J ends lost 5 bases and 7 bases respectively, with 12 bases between them. Germline V gene sequence: CDR1 SGHVS, CDR2 FNYEAQ. This CDR3 is 13 amino acids long. CDR3 sequence: CASSRAGSNEQFF. In DNA form, the CDR3 reads TGTGCCAGCAGCCGGGCGGGTTCAAATGAGCAGTTCTTC. The full variable domain, its missing parts supplied by reference TRBV7-6 and TRBJ2-1, is GAGVSQSPRYKVTKRGQDVALRCDPISGHVSLYWYRQALGQGPEFLTYFNYEAQQDKSGLPNDRFSAERPEGSISTLTIQRTEQRDSAMYRCASSRAGSNEQFFGPGTRLTVL.

The chain carries TRBV19 and TRBJ2-7, with TRBD1 as a possible D gene (6 bases). The V and J ends lost 3 bases and 2 bases respectively, with 11 bases between them. Per germline, CDR1 LNHDA and CDR2 SQIVND (reference sequence). This CDR3 is 14 amino acids long. CDR3 DNA sequence: TGTGCCAGTAGTATCGTGGGGGCCGCCTACGAGCAGTACTTC. Translation gives CASSIVGAAYEQYF.

To note about this clone: The junction departs from germline at one end; a sequencing error may be responsible. The genes are TRBV6-6 and TRBJ2-5; weak D call: TRBD1 (5 bases). The CDR3 extends over 16 amino acids. Germline V lookup: CDR1 MNHNY, CDR2 SVGAGI (reference sequence). CDR3 residues: CASRYWGNRPPETQYF. CDR3 sequence (DNA): TGTGCCAGCAGGTACTGGGGCAATCGTCCCCCCGAGACCCAGTACTTC.